This TCR beta chain emerged from a study of blood T cell repertoires in COVID-19. Study summary: Both acute and convalescent COVID-19 samples were obtained from the United States, Italy and Spain.

In the source study's methods: By means of reference gene primer amplification, nucleated cell counts were estimated. Sequenced by immunoSEQ multiplex PCR; TCRdb stores in-frame clones only, minus some. Clonal size and the V and J genes are those of that table, whereas D and trimming came from the DNA. This sample carries about 250,000 clones, under 90% of them seen once, and the ten largest clones take more than 1.5%. CDR1 and CDR2 from the germline V gene are SNHLY and FYNNEI. J gave up 6 bases and V 3 bases, and 4 bases lay outside the gene matches. This CDR3 has 13 amino acids. This TCR was sampled from a man in his forties who had recovered from COVID-19. Sequences were obtained from PBMCs or T cells enriched from blood (not recorded which). The genes are TRBV2 and TRBJ2-7; 8 positions agree with TRBD1. The CDR3 here is CASSEDRVVEQYF. Written as DNA, the CDR3 is TGTGCCAGCAGTGAGGACAGGGTAGTCGAGCAGTACTTC.